This T cell receptor (beta chain) was identified in a study of patients and donors after allogeneic stem cell transplantation. The trim removed 7 bases at V and 4 bases at J, leaving 10 bases unmatched. Germline V gives CDR1 SGHVS, CDR2 FQNEAQ. The CDR3 is 15 amino acids. MiXCR was run by TCRdb on the RT-PCR reads, yielding one entry per CDR3 protein. The repertoire holds roughly 960,000 distinct CDR3 sequences, with 15% to 20% as singletons. The chain couples TRBV7-8 to TRBJ2-1; 7 bases agree with TRBD2. Sequencing was done on a sample of blood, either unsorted or a sorted T cell fraction (not recorded which). This TCR came from a human donor who was either an allogeneic HSCT recipient or a stem cell or donor lymphocyte infusion donor (not recorded which). It is not recorded whose cells these are; they may come from a transplant donor. CDR3: CASNQQAGVYNEQFF. CDR3 bases: TGTGCCAGCAACCAGCAGGCGGGGGTGTACAATGAGCAGTTCTTC.